The rows below give T cell receptor beta chains drawn from one sample of a study of cytomegalovirus exposure and HLA in healthy donors. Measured with immunoSEQ multiplex PCR; TCRdb has only the in-frame clones, and not every one. The sample shows 55,000 to 85,000 clones, 75% to 85% of them seen only once. Input material: PBMCs. The source is a man aged 18 to 30 in good health and CMV-seropositive. CDR3s include the opening cysteine and the closing phenylalanine or tryptophan. A D gene is named only where the DNA matches it firmly. Clone size appears in some rows only: once, few, many, or a class for an expanded clone.

j_gene	abundance	v_gene	d_gene	CDR3nt	CDR3aa
TRBJ1-2	once	TRBV29-1	TRBD1	TGCAGCGTCGCAAAACAGGGGTACTATGGCTACACCTTC	CSVAKQGYYGYTF
TRBJ2-3	.	TRBV11-2	.	TGTGCCAGCAGCTCCCCCACCCACGGGACAGATACGCAGTATTTT	CASSSPTHGTDTQYF
TRBJ1-2	.	TRBV30	.	TGTGCCTGGAGTGTACAGGGCAGGGGCTATGGCTACACCTTC	CAWSVQGRGYGYTF
TRBJ1-3	once	TRBV18	.	TGTGCCAGCTCATTGGAGGTGACTGGAAACACCATATATTTT	CASSLEVTGNTIYF
TRBJ1-1	.	TRBV28	.	TGTGCCAGCACCAATACAGGTCGGAACACTGAAGCTTTCTTT	CASTNTGRNTEAFF
TRBJ1-1	.	TRBV11-3	.	TGTGCCAGCAGCTTAGGCCAGGGAAACACTGAAGCTTTCTTT	CASSLGQGNTEAFF
TRBJ2-7	.	TRBV30	.	TGTGCCTGGAGCGTAACCGACACTTCCTACGAGCAGTACTTC	CAWSVTDTSYEQYF
TRBJ2-3	.	TRBV4-1	.	TGCGCCGACTCGTTCGTAGATACGCAGTATTTT	CADSFVDTQYF
TRBJ1-4	few	TRBV30	TRBD1	TGTGCCTGGACCCCGGGACAGGGCTATGAAAAACTGTTTTTT	CAWTPGQGYEKLFF
TRBJ2-7	.	TRBV7-2	.	TGTGCCAGCAGCTTAGGCGGGCCTAGCTCCTACGAGCAGTACTTC	CASSLGGPSSYEQYF